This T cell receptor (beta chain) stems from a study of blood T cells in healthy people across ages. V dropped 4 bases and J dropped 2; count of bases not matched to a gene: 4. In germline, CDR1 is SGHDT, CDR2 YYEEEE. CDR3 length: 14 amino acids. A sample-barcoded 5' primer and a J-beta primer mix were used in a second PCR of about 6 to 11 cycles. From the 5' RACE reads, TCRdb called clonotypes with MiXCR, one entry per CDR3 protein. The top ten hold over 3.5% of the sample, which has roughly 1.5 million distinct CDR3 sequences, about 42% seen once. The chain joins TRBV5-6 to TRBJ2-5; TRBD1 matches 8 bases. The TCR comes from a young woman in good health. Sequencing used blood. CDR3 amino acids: CASSKTGAQETQYF. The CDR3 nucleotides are TGTGCCAGCAGCAAGACAGGGGCTCAAGAGACCCAGTACTTC.